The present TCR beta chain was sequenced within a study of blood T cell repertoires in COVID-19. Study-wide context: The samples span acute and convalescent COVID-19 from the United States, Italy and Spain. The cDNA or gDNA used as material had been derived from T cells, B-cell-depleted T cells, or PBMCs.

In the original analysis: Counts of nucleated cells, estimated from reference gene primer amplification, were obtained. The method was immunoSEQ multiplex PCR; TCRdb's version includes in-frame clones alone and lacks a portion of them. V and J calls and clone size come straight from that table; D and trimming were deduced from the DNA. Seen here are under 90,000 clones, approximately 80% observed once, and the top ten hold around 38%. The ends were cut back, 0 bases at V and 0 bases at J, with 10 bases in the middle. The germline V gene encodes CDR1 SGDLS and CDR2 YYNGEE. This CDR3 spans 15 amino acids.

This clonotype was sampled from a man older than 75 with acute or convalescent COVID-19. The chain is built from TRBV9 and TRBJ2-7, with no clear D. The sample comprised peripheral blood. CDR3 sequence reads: CASSVGGESSYEQYF. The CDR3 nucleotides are TGTGCCAGCAGCGTAGGAGGCGAGAGCTCCTACGAGCAGTACTTC.